Each of the 11 T cell receptor beta chains below was sequenced from the same sample in a study of beta chain features in type 1 diabetes. Study observations and caveats: In all four CD4+ subsets, TCRB CDR3 length was significantly, moderately reduced in type 1 diabetes.

These receptors have no known antigen. Since all of the isolated RNA was reverse transcribed, expressed TCRB transcripts were what got sequenced. Produced via immunoSEQ multiplex PCR; TCRdb's table is partial and in-frame only. The sample has 400,000 or so clones; roughly 9.8% are singletons. The sample was central memory CD4+ T cells from blood. The receptor source for this set is a man aged 30 to 45 with type 1 diabetes.

This chain uses TRBV5-6 with TRBJ2-5, with a possible D match to TRBD2 (6 bases). V gave up 4 bases and J gave up 3 bases, with 16 bases separating them. Germline loops: CDR1 SGHDT, CDR2 YYEEEE. This CDR3 has 15 residues. The CDR3 bases are TGTGCCAGCAGCATTCTGGAGGGGAGTGAAGAGACCCAGTACTTC. It is translated as CASSILEGSEETQYF.

This clone has ten or more counts. The chain couples TRBV5-1 to TRBJ2-1; tentatively, D is TRBD1 or TRBD2 (5 bases each). From germline, CDR1 is SGHRS and CDR2 YFSETQ. The length of the CDR3 is 15 residues. Trimming took 1 base from V and 2 from J, leaving 10 bases between them. CDR3 DNA: TGCGCCAGCAGCTTGAGAGGGGATCCCTACAATGAGCAGTTCTTC. Translated: CASSLRGDPYNEQFF. Combining the CDR3 with reference TRBV5-1 and TRBJ2-1 gives the whole variable domain KAGVTQTPRYLIKTRGQQVTLSCSPISGHRSVSWYQQTPGQGLQFLFEYFSETQRNKGNFPGRFSGRQFSNSRSEMNVSTLELGDSALYLCASSLRGDPYNEQFFGPGTRLTVL.

This clone appeared a few times. The rearrangement joins TRBV4-3 to TRBJ2-3, with D unresolved. Trimming shortened V by 1 base and J by 3 bases, and 11 bases separated the two germline ends. The CDR3 consists of 15 residues. Per germline, CDR1 LGHNA and CDR2 YSLEER. CDR3 sequence reads: CASSQALDFTDTQYF. The CDR3 nucleotides read TGCGCCAGCAGCCAAGCACTGGATTTTACAGATACGCAGTATTTT.

The sample holds a few counts of this clone. The V and J genes are TRBV6-5 and TRBJ2-7; D is possibly TRBD1 or TRBD2 (6 bases each). Germline values: CDR1 MNHEY, CDR2 SVGAGI. The CDR3 loop spans 16 amino acids. The germline V and J ends were trimmed by 4 bases and 3 bases, with 19 bases remaining between them. For the CDR3, the DNA is TGTGCCAGCAGTTTCGGATCGCCGGGGGCCCTCTACGAGCAGTACTTC. Translation: CASSFGSPGALYEQYF.

This clone showed up just a few times. V and J are TRBV6-1 and TRBJ2-3; D not certain. V was clipped by 4 bases and J by 6 bases, with 5 bases between them. The CDR3 has 11 amino acids. From germline, CDR1 is MNHNS and CDR2 SASEGT. As DNA, the CDR3 is TGTGCCAGCAGTGGCTTGGATACGCAGTATTTT. It codes for CASSGLDTQYF.

This clone was observed a few times. The genes are TRBV6-6 and TRBJ1-5; D is possibly TRBD1 (6 bases). The CDR3 contains 15 residues. Germline lookup yields CDR1 MNHNY and CDR2 SVGAGI (reference sequence). Trimming shortened V by 7 bases and J by 5 bases, and 18 bases separated the two germline ends. CDR3 in amino acids: CASTQSVRGDQPQHF. CDR3 in DNA: TGTGCCAGCACCCAGTCCGTAAGGGGGGATCAGCCCCAGCATTTT.

In this sample, this clone turned up a few times. The rearrangement links TRBV10-2 to TRBJ1-1, with 9 bases aligning to TRBD1. The CDR3 loop spans 16 amino acids. CDR1 and CDR2 from the germline V gene are WSHSY and SAAADI. J lost 3 bases, V lost 3 bases, and 8 bases had no gene match. In DNA, the CDR3 is TGCGCCAGCAGTGACCTCGAACAGGGGGCGGACACTGAAGCTTTCTTT. Its translation is CASSDLEQGADTEAFF.

This clone appeared a few times. The chain couples TRBV7-9 to TRBJ1-1; 9 nucleotides agree with TRBD1. The ends lost 0 bases at V and 4 bases at J; junction bases unmatched: 6. CDR1 and CDR2 (germline): SEHNR, FQNEAQ (reference sequence). This CDR3 is built from 16 residues. In nucleotides, the CDR3 is TGTGCCAGCAGCTTAGCACAGGGGGCGGGAATCACTGAAGCTTTCTTT. Amino acid sequence: CASSLAQGAGITEAFF.

This clone was detected many times. V gene TRBV7-9 combines with J gene TRBJ2-2, with unresolved D. The CDR3 length is 15 residues. V shed 1 base and J shed 0 bases, with 6 bases lying between them. Germline V lookup: CDR1 SEHNR, CDR2 FQNEAQ (reference sequence). The DNA of the CDR3 is TGTGCCAGCAGCTTAGGCAGCGCGAACACCGGGGAGCTGTTTTTT. Its translation is CASSLGSANTGELFF.

V usage is TRBV11-2 and J usage is TRBJ2-1; tentative D call: TRBD1 (6 bases). CDR1 and CDR2 from the germline V gene are SGHAT and FQNNGV. This CDR3 contains 13 residues. V was trimmed by 5 bases and J by 11 bases, leaving 16 bases between them. The CDR3 DNA sequence: TGTGCCAGCAGCCCAGGTCAGGGGACCAAGCAGTTCTTC. Its translation: CASSPGQGTKQFF.

The chain is built from TRBV7-2 and TRBJ2-5; D possibly corresponds to TRBD2 (7 bases). This CDR3 contains 18 residues. The germline gives CDR1 SGHTA, CDR2 FQGNSA. Deletions cut 2 bases from V and 6 bases from J, with 25 bases between. CDR3 nucleotides: TGTGCCAGCAGCTTACCGCTACGTATGGGAGGGACAATTAAGACCCAGTACTTC. Protein product: CASSLPLRMGGTIKTQYF.